These 24 T cell receptor beta chains originate from one sample sequenced in a study of graft-versus-host responses after intestinal transplantation. These receptors' targets are unknown. Profiling relied on immunoSEQ multiplex PCR, and the TCRdb table lists in-frame clones only, not all of them. The table includes approximately 90,000 clones, about 93% detected once. The sample was unstimulated CD8+ T cells sorted from spleen or lymph node cells, taken before intestinal transplant. These receptors were collected from a human donor who received an intestinal transplant.

The chain uses TRBV7-9 and TRBJ2-2, with 10 bases lining up with TRBD2. Losses at the gene ends were 3 bases for V and 3 bases for J; bases not matched to a gene: 1. The CDR3 is 15 residues long. CDR1 is SEHNR, CDR2 FQNEAQ, per germline (reference sequence). The CDR3 loop is CASSFGLADTGELFF. CDR3 nucleotide sequence: TGTGCCAGCAGCTTCGGACTAGCGGACACCGGGGAGCTGTTTTTT.

The V and J genes are TRBV9 and TRBJ2-3, with 9 bases fitting TRBD2. This CDR3 spans 16 amino acids. Germline trimming cut 0 bases from V and 6 bases from J; bases unmatched to any gene: 8. Germline V gene data show CDR1 as SGDLS and CDR2 as YYNGEE. CDR3 loop: CASSVDGGGAPDTQYF. CDR3 nucleotides: TGTGCCAGCAGCGTAGACGGCGGGGGGGCCCCGGATACGCAGTATTTT.

The V and J genes are TRBV11-2 and TRBJ1-2; TRBD1 might be the D (6 bases). The CDR3 length is 13 residues. Germline V CDR1 and CDR2: SGHAT, FQNNGV. The V and J ends lost 4 bases and 8 bases respectively, with 14 bases between them. The CDR3 sequence is CASSSQGGQGYTF. The CDR3 DNA is TGTGCCAGCAGCTCACAGGGTGGCCAAGGCTACACCTTC.

The chain couples TRBV27 to TRBJ2-5; TRBD2 agrees at 11 bases. The trim removed 3 bases at V and 5 bases at J, leaving 5 bases unmatched. Looked up from germline, CDR1 is MNHEY and CDR2 is SMNVEV (reference sequence). This CDR3 is built from 15 residues. The CDR3 loop is CASSFSGGARETQYF. In nucleotides, the CDR3 is TGTGCCAGCAGTTTTAGCGGGGGGGCCCGGGAGACCCAGTACTTC.

The genes are TRBV27 and TRBJ2-1; TRBD1 aligns across 9 bases. Germline lookup yields CDR1 MNHEY and CDR2 SMNVEV (reference sequence). The CDR3 spans 15 residues. J gave up 2 bases and V 2 bases, and 1 base lay outside the gene matches. The CDR3 nucleotides are TGTGCCAGCAGTTTAACAGGGGGCGCCTACAATGAGCAGTTCTTC. Translated: CASSLTGGAYNEQFF.

V usage is TRBV7-8 and J usage is TRBJ1-5; 8 nucleotides match TRBD1. The germline V gene has CDR1 SGHVS and CDR2 FQNEAQ. The junction had 9 bases not matched to a gene; V was cut back by 4 bases and J by 4 bases. The CDR3 is 16 amino acids. The CDR3 loop reads CASSSRPTGGNQPQHF. For the CDR3, the DNA is TGTGCCAGCAGCTCCCGGCCTACAGGGGGAAATCAGCCCCAGCATTTT.

The chain couples TRBV7-6 to TRBJ2-1, with 14 bases that match TRBD2. This CDR3 spans 18 amino acids. Germline V gene sequence: CDR1 SGHVS, CDR2 FNYEAQ. V was clipped by 5 bases and J by 0 bases; unmatched bases: 6. Here the CDR3 DNA reads TGTGCCAGCAGCCCGGGACTAGCGGGGGTTACCTCCTACAATGAGCAGTTCTTC. Translating gives CASSPGLAGVTSYNEQFF.

The chain has TRBV11-1 and TRBJ2-2; D unclear. Germline V gene lookup returns CDR1 SGHAT and CDR2 FQDESV (reference sequence). This CDR3 is 13 amino acids long. V lost 3 bases and J 1 base, leaving 3 bases between the germline ends. The CDR3: CASSFQNTGELFF. The CDR3 nucleotides read TGTGCCAGCAGCTTCCAGAACACCGGGGAGCTGTTTTTT.

The chain combines TRBV4-3 with TRBJ2-1; 9 nucleotides match TRBD2. The trim removed 5 bases at V and 2 bases at J, leaving 13 bases unmatched. The CDR3 covers 18 residues. Germline lookup yields CDR1 LGHNA and CDR2 YSLEER. CDR3 nucleotides: TGCGCCAGCAGCTTCCACCCCTTAGCGGGGGCCACCTACAATGAGCAGTTCTTC. Amino acids: CASSFHPLAGATYNEQFF.

CDR3 region: CASSVNERGLRETQYF. CDR3 coding DNA: TGTGCCAGCAGCGTTAACGAGAGGGGGCTGCGGGAGACCCAGTACTTC. V is TRBV7-9 and J is TRBJ2-5, with 7 bases fitting TRBD1. The V segment lost 5 bases and the J segment 5 bases; nucleotides outside the gene matches: 14. Germline V gene lookup returns CDR1 SEHNR and CDR2 FQNEAQ (reference sequence). This CDR3 region has 16 residues.

The J gene is TRBJ2-2, the V gene TRBV19, with D maybe TRBD2 (5 bases). Germline V gene lookup returns CDR1 LNHDA and CDR2 SQIVND (reference sequence). The CDR3 covers 14 residues. Trimming cost V 7 bases and J 8 bases, with 17 bases left between them. Here the CDR3 DNA reads TGTGCCAGTACCCGCCAGGACTCAGATGGGGAGCTGTTTTTT. This sequence encodes CASTRQDSDGELFF.

The V call is TRBV4-3, the J call TRBJ2-7, with D possibly being TRBD2 (5 bases). Germline V gives CDR1 LGHNA, CDR2 YSLEER. The CDR3 length is 15 residues. Trimming pared 0 bases from V and 4 bases from J, leaving 13 bases between. The CDR3 protein is CASSQERTPIYEQYF. The CDR3 nucleotides are TGCGCCAGCAGCCAAGAGAGGACTCCAATATACGAGCAGTACTTC.

The rearrangement uses TRBV6-5 and TRBJ2-7; D possibly corresponds to TRBD1 (9 bases). Germline V lookup: CDR1 MNHEY, CDR2 SVGAGI. The ends were cut back, 8 bases at V and 0 bases at J, with 14 bases in the middle. This CDR3 comprises 14 residues. The CDR3 here is CASGTGTSSYEQYF. The CDR3 DNA reads TGTGCCAGCGGGACAGGGACTAGCTCCTACGAGCAGTACTTC.

V is TRBV7-9 and J is TRBJ2-6; D possibly corresponds to TRBD2 (5 bases). Germline loops: CDR1 SEHNR, CDR2 FQNEAQ (reference sequence). The CDR3 is 18 amino acids. V gave up 2 bases and J gave up 0 bases, with 14 bases separating them. CDR3 amino acids: CASSLSRVVVSGANVLTF. Here the CDR3 DNA reads TGTGCCAGCAGCTTATCGCGGGTTGTCGTCTCTGGGGCCAACGTCCTGACTTTC.

The V and J genes are TRBV2 and TRBJ1-2, with TRBD1 matching 9 bases. CDR3 length: 16 residues. V shed 8 bases and J 5 bases; nucleotides not matched to a gene: 15. Germline loops: CDR1 SNHLY, CDR2 FYNNEI. The CDR3 DNA reads TGTGCCAGCCTTTTAGGGACAGGGACTACTGGTTATGGCTACACCTTC. This encodes CASLLGTGTTGYGYTF.

This chain links TRBV11-2 with TRBJ2-1; 10 bases match TRBD2. The CDR3 extends over 18 amino acids. Per the germline V gene, CDR1 is SGHAT and CDR2 is FQNNGV. The junction had 17 bases not matched to a gene; V was cut back by 3 bases and J by 9 bases. The CDR3 spells CASSFFPFGAGGQGEQFF. CDR3 nucleotides: TGTGCCAGCAGCTTTTTCCCTTTTGGAGCGGGGGGGCAGGGTGAGCAGTTCTTC.

The rearrangement joins TRBV6-5 to TRBJ2-2; D is unclear. The CDR3 has 14 residues. V gave up 8 bases and J gave up 0 bases, with 10 bases separating them. Germline loops: CDR1 MNHEY, CDR2 SVGAGI. The CDR3 sequence: CASPIPPNTGELFF. The CDR3 DNA follows: TGTGCCAGCCCTATCCCCCCGAACACCGGGGAGCTGTTTTTT.

The chain recombines TRBV29-1 with TRBJ2-1; 8 nucleotides line up with TRBD2. V gave up 4 bases and J gave up 2 bases; unmatched junction bases: 4. The CDR3 runs to 14 residues. Germline V gives CDR1 SQVTM, CDR2 ANQGSEA. The CDR3 reads CSVVGGGTYNEQFF. The CDR3, as DNA: TGCAGCGTTGTCGGCGGGGGGACCTACAATGAGCAGTTCTTC.

This CDR3 is CASSKGYNRTGGDSPYRELFF. CDR3 DNA: TGTGCCAGCAGCAAAGGATATAATAGGACAGGGGGCGATTCTCCCTACCGGGAGCTGTTTTTT. V and J are TRBV21-1 and TRBJ2-2; the D call TRBD1 from the table was never checked on the DNA. TRBV21-1 constitutes a pseudogene. This CDR3 is 21 amino acids long.

The chain links TRBV25-1 to TRBJ1-6; TRBD1 is a possible D gene (5 bases). This CDR3 has 13 amino acids. Trimming took off 3 bases at V and 9 bases at J, with 9 bases between the two ends. Germline V lookup: CDR1 MGHDK, CDR2 SYGVNS. For the CDR3, the DNA is TGTGCCAGCAGTGAGCCGCAGGGTTCACCCCTCCACTTT. Its protein is CASSEPQGSPLHF.

The chain carries TRBV30 and TRBJ2-7; D is undetermined. CDR1 GTSNPN and CDR2 SVGIG come from the germline V gene (reference sequence). V gave up 0 bases and J gave up 6 bases, with 12 bases separating them. This CDR3 is 13 amino acids long. The chain's CDR3 is CAWSVQTAGEQYF. The CDR3 DNA follows: TGTGCCTGGAGTGTACAGACCGCCGGCGAGCAGTACTTC.

V is TRBV4-3 and J is TRBJ2-5, with 11 nucleotides matching TRBD2. This CDR3 has 15 amino acids. V lost 2 bases to trimming and J lost 2 bases; unmatched junction nucleotides: 1. Germline V gene lookup returns CDR1 LGHNA and CDR2 YSLEER. The CDR3: CASSQTSGGQETQYF. CDR3 bases: TGCGCCAGCAGCCAAACTAGCGGGGGTCAAGAGACCCAGTACTTC.

In DNA, the CDR3 is TGTGCCAGCAGCTTAGCGGTCGAGGGGCTAGCGGGGGGATATGAGCAGTTCTTC. Translation gives CASSLAVEGLAGGYEQFF. The genes are TRBV7-9 and TRBJ2-1, with 11 bases that match TRBD2. Germline CDR1 SEHNR, CDR2 FQNEAQ (reference sequence). The CDR3 length is 18 residues. V lost 0 bases to trimming and J lost 8 bases; unmatched junction nucleotides: 12. Full variable domain (remainder filled in from reference TRBV7-9 and TRBJ2-1): DTGVSQNPRHKITKRGQNVTFRCDPISEHNRLYWYRQTLGQGPEFLTYFQNEAQLEKSRLLSDRFSAERPKGSFSTLEIQRTEQGDSAMYLCASSLAVEGLAGGYEQFFGPGTRLTVL.

By share, this clone counts as medium-sized. The V and J genes are TRBV6-5 and TRBJ1-3, with D possibly being TRBD1 (6 bases). Germline CDR1 MNHEY, CDR2 SVGAGI. With 4 bases removed from V and 0 bases from J, the gap between germline ends came to 10 bases. The CDR3 loop spans 15 amino acids. CDR3 sequence: CASSFRGDSGNTIYF. The DNA for the CDR3 is TGTGCCAGCAGTTTCAGGGGTGACTCTGGAAACACCATATATTTT.